These T cell receptor beta chains were read from a single sample in a study of cytomegalovirus exposure and HLA in healthy donors. Profiled with immunoSEQ multiplex PCR; TCRdb holds only in-frame clones, not every one. The table shows approximately 180,000 clones, with approximately 72% occurring only once. What was sequenced was PBMCs. These receptors were obtained from a human donor in good health. Each CDR3 is given with its conserved first and last residue. D genes are given only for firm matches. Clone sizes are given selectively: once, few, many, or a class where the clone is expanded.

CDR3 DNA	CDR3 protein	clone size	D gene	V gene	CDR3 length	J gene
TGTGCCAGCTCACGAGGACAGGGGGCCGGCAATGAGCAGTTCTTC	CASSRGQGAGNEQFF	-	TRBD1	TRBV18	15	TRBJ2-1
TGCGCCAGCAGCCCCGACCCCTGGCAGGGTGGTGGCTACACCTTC	CASSPDPWQGGGYTF	-	-	TRBV5-1	15	TRBJ1-2
TGTGCCAGCAGCCGGGAGCTAGCGGGGAGTTCCTACAATGAGCAGTTCTTC	CASSRELAGSSYNEQFF	-	TRBD2	TRBV7-6	17	TRBJ2-1
TGTGCCATTACTCGGGGGAGCACAGATACGCAGTATTTT	CAITRGSTDTQYF	-	-	TRBV6-6	13	TRBJ2-3
TGTGCCAGCAGCTTAGTAGGGAGTTTCAATACGCAGTATTTT	CASSLVGSFNTQYF	-	-	TRBV11-3	14	TRBJ2-3
TGCGCCAGCAGGGACTACCGTAGCCCTAGCACAGATACGCAGTATTTT	CASRDYRSPSTDTQYF	-	-	TRBV4-1	16	TRBJ2-3
TGTGCCAGCAGCCCGGGACAGGGGTCCTACAATGAGCAGTTCTTC	CASSPGQGSYNEQFF	-	TRBD1	TRBV7-6	15	TRBJ2-1
TGCAGCGCGCAGGGGGCTTTCTTT	CSAQGAFF	-	-	TRBV29-1	8	TRBJ1-1
TGTGCCAGCAGCGTTAGCGAGGGGGCAAAAGCGGTGAACACTGAAGCTTTCTTT	CASSVSEGAKAVNTEAFF	-	TRBD1	TRBV9	18	TRBJ1-1
TGTGCTAGCAGCTTAGGGACAGGAAGCTACGAGCAGTACTTC	CASSLGTGSYEQYF	-	TRBD1	TRBV7-7	14	TRBJ2-7
TGTGCCAGCAGCTCCGGACTAGCCGAGCAGTACTTC	CASSSGLAEQYF	-	TRBD2	TRBV11-2	12	TRBJ2-7
TGTGCCAGCACCCCCGGGGGGTACGAGACCCAGTACTTC	CASTPGGYETQYF	-	TRBD2	TRBV5-6	13	TRBJ2-5
TGTGCCAGCAGCAACCGACTAGCGGGGGGGAGGGATGAGCAGTTCTTC	CASSNRLAGGRDEQFF	-	TRBD2	TRBV11-3	16	TRBJ2-1
TGTGCTAGTGGTTTGGACCTAGACTCCTACGAGCAGTACTTC	CASGLDLDSYEQYF	few	-	TRBV12-5	14	TRBJ2-7
TGTGCCAGCTCACCACCGGGAGGGCATGGGACTGAAGCTTTCTTT	CASSPPGGHGTEAFF	-	-	TRBV18	15	TRBJ1-1
TGTGCCAGCAGCCCAGCAGGGGGCCTTCAAGAGACCCAGTACTTC	CASSPAGGLQETQYF	-	TRBD1	TRBV7-9	15	TRBJ2-5
TGTGCCAGTAGGATCCGGTTTGACCCCAGGACTGAAGCTTTCTTT	CASRIRFDPRTEAFF	-	-	TRBV19	15	TRBJ1-1
TGTGCCAGCAGCTTTTTCTCCAGGGAAGGTCAGCCCCAGCATTTT	CASSFFSREGQPQHF	-	-	TRBV5-6	15	TRBJ1-5
TGTGCCAGCAGTTCCGGGACAGCGAACACTGAAGCTTTCTTT	CASSSGTANTEAFF	few	TRBD1	TRBV6-6	14	TRBJ1-1
TGTGCCAGCAGTGATGGGACAGGGGTCGGTACCTATGGCTACACCTTC	CASSDGTGVGTYGYTF	few	TRBD1	TRBV25-1	16	TRBJ1-2
TGTGCCAGCAGCTTGGGCGGATCTAGCACAGATACGCAGTATTTT	CASSLGGSSTDTQYF	-	-	TRBV5-4	15	TRBJ2-3
TGCGCCAGCAGCTTAAACAGGGGGCTCGAAGCTTTCTTT	CASSLNRGLEAFF	-	TRBD1	TRBV5-1	13	TRBJ1-1
TGTGCCAGCAGTGAAGCACGGAGGAATCAGCCCCAGCATTTT	CASSEARRNQPQHF	-	-	TRBV2	14	TRBJ1-5
TGTGCCAGCACTGGGTCCGGGACAGCAAATTCACCCCTCCACTTT	CASTGSGTANSPLHF	-	TRBD1	TRBV6-1	15	TRBJ1-6
TGTGCCAGCAGCTTGGAAGGAGGAGCGAACATTCAGTACTTC	CASSLEGGANIQYF	few	-	TRBV5-4	14	TRBJ2-4
TGCGCCAGCAGCTTGGGTGACAGGGGGCGCGAGCAGTACTTC	CASSLGDRGREQYF	few	TRBD1	TRBV5-1	14	TRBJ2-7